The 27 T cell receptor beta chains presented below share a single source sample, sequenced in a study of cytomegalovirus exposure and HLA in healthy donors. The PCR ran on 60 Vbeta and 13 Jbeta primers. The table came from immunoSEQ multiplex PCR; TCRdb's copy has only in-frame clones and leaves some out. This sample lists about 200,000 clones; its ten largest clones have around 0.7%. Sample: PBMCs. These receptors all come from a boy younger than 18 in good health and CMV-seronegative.

This rearrangement joins TRBV7-8 to TRBJ2-2; D gene ambiguous. CDR1 SGHVS and CDR2 FQNEAQ come from the germline V gene. The V end was cut by 1 base, the J end by 6 bases, with 15 bases between. The CDR3 has 16 amino acids. CDR3 coding DNA: TGTGCCAGCAGCTTAGATGTTAGAGTAGTCCCCGGGGAGCTGTTTTTT. Translation: CASSLDVRVVPGELFF.

The J gene is TRBJ1-5, the V gene TRBV6-4; 7 bases agree with TRBD1. There are 14 residues in the CDR3. Germline V gene lookup returns CDR1 MRHNA and CDR2 SNTAGT. The V segment lost 6 bases and the J segment 11 bases; nucleotides outside the gene matches: 13. CDR3 in DNA: TGTGCCAGCAGGGAACAGGGGACGGCACAGTCCCAGCATTTT. Amino acid sequence: CASREQGTAQSQHF.

The V call is TRBV11-2, the J call TRBJ1-1; D unresolved. Between the trimmed V and J ends, which lost 1 base and 0 bases, there was a span of 6 bases. This CDR3 region has 14 residues. Looked up from germline, CDR1 is SGHAT and CDR2 is FQNNGV. CDR3 sequence: CASSLGIMNTEAFF. For the CDR3, the DNA is TGTGCCAGCAGCTTAGGTATTATGAACACTGAAGCTTTCTTT.

V and J are TRBV7-3 and TRBJ1-1; D remains unclear. The V gene lost 1 base and the J gene lost 10 bases, with 10 bases spanning the gap. The CDR3 runs 12 residues. Germline V CDR1 and CDR2: SGHTA, FQGTGA. The CDR3 spells CASSLIPGLAFF. The CDR3 bases are TGTGCCAGCAGCTTAATTCCGGGGTTAGCTTTCTTT.

The chain links TRBV9 to TRBJ1-5; D unresolved. CDR3 length: 14 residues. Germline V gene sequence: CDR1 SGDLS, CDR2 YYNGEE. V was pared by 2 bases and J by 0 bases, with 6 bases between. The CDR3: CASSVEGSNQPQHF. CDR3 nucleotides: TGTGCCAGCAGCGTGGAGGGTAGCAATCAGCCCCAGCATTTT.

The rearrangement joins TRBV5-4 to TRBJ2-1, with 8 bases that match TRBD2. With V trimmed by 0 bases and J by 7 bases, 6 bases remained unmatched. This CDR3 is 15 amino acids long. Germline CDR1 reads SGHNT; CDR2 reads YYREEE (reference sequence). The CDR3 DNA is TGTGCCAGCAGCTTGGAATTAGCGGGGCGGAATGAGCAGTTCTTC. Protein sequence: CASSLELAGRNEQFF.

The chain combines TRBV5-1 with TRBJ1-3; perhaps TRBD1 as D (5 bases). The germline V gene has CDR1 SGHRS and CDR2 YFSETQ. The CDR3 runs 15 residues. Trimming took off 7 bases at V and 0 bases at J, with 14 bases between the two ends. CDR3 protein: CASQPWGVSGNTIYF. The CDR3 DNA sequence: TGCGCCAGCCAGCCATGGGGGGTCTCTGGAAACACCATATATTTT. Full variable domain (missing parts from reference TRBV5-1 and TRBJ1-3): KAGVTQTPRYLIKTRGQQVTLSCSPISGHRSVSWYQQTPGQGLQFLFEYFSETQRNKGNFPGRFSGRQFSNSRSEMNVSTLELGDSALYLCASQPWGVSGNTIYFGEGSWLTVV.

The CDR3 sequence is CASSIRTGGDQPQHF. In DNA form, the CDR3 reads TGTGCCAGTAGTATCCGAACAGGGGGAGATCAGCCCCAGCATTTT. The rearrangement links TRBV19 to TRBJ1-5; 8 nucleotides line up with TRBD1. CDR1 is LNHDA and CDR2 is SQIVND in the germline V gene (reference sequence). With 3 bases clipped from V and 5 bases from J, the junction kept 6 bases outside the gene matches. This CDR3 region has 15 residues.

V usage is TRBV5-6 and J usage is TRBJ2-1; TRBD1 is a possible D gene (5 bases). V lost 1 base and J lost 12, with 11 bases in between. Germline values: CDR1 SGHDT, CDR2 YYEEEE. The CDR3 runs to 12 residues. CDR3 sequence: CASSLLQGRQFF. For the CDR3, the DNA is TGTGCCAGCAGCTTGTTGCAGGGAAGGCAGTTCTTC.

The gene calls are TRBV5-1 and TRBJ2-7; D may be TRBD1 (5 bases). From germline, CDR1 is SGHRS and CDR2 YFSETQ. V was shortened by 0 bases and J by 0 bases, with 7 bases between the two germline ends. CDR3 length equals 14 residues. The CDR3 region is CASSLGQFSYEQYF. The CDR3 nucleotides are TGCGCCAGCAGCTTGGGACAGTTCTCCTACGAGCAGTACTTC.

J is TRBJ1-2 and V is TRBV15; D remains unclear. CDR1 and CDR2 (germline): LNHNV, YYDKDF (reference sequence). V lost 0 bases to trimming and J lost 2 bases, with 7 bases between them. This CDR3 has 14 amino acids. Here the CDR3 reads CATSRDRANYGYTF. Here the CDR3 DNA reads TGTGCCACCAGCAGAGATCGAGCGAACTATGGCTACACCTTC.

Turning to this clone: A junction boundary mismatches the germline segment, possibly from a read error. Additional DNA sequences in this sample encode the identical CDR3. V is TRBV7-9 and J is TRBJ1-1; maybe TRBD1 (5 bases). The CDR3 has 13 amino acids. Germline V lookup: CDR1 SEHNR, CDR2 FQNEAQ (reference sequence). The CDR3 region has the DNA TGTGCCAGCAGCATACAGGAGAACACTGAAGCCTTCTTT. It is translated as CASSIQENTEAFF.

This rearrangement joins TRBV25-1 to TRBJ2-5, with D tentatively TRBD1 (6 bases). The CDR3 runs 14 residues. V was trimmed by 4 bases and J by 5 bases, leaving 14 bases between them. Germline lookup yields CDR1 MGHDK and CDR2 SYGVNS. The CDR3 spells CASSATGPRETQYF. In DNA, the CDR3 is TGTGCCAGCAGTGCGACAGGCCCTCGGGAGACCCAGTACTTC.

The chain links TRBV9 to TRBJ1-1, with no clear D. Germline V gives CDR1 SGDLS, CDR2 YYNGEE. The V end lost 4 bases, the J end lost 1 base, and 8 bases lay between the germline ends. The CDR3 consists of 13 residues. CDR3 region: CASSPAENTEAFF. The CDR3 DNA follows: TGTGCCAGCAGCCCCGCAGAGAACACTGAAGCTTTCTTT.

The rearrangement links TRBV11-2 to TRBJ2-7; 10 nucleotides line up with TRBD1. Trimming cost V 5 bases and J 5 bases; bases outside gene matches: 9. The CDR3 consists of 15 residues. CDR1 is SGHAT, CDR2 FQNNGV, per germline. The CDR3 DNA reads as TGTGCCAGCAGCCGCACTCCCGGGACAGGGGACGAGCAGTACTTC. This translates into CASSRTPGTGDEQYF.

The V call is TRBV2, the J call TRBJ1-6, with a possible D match to TRBD1 (5 bases). The ends were cut back, 3 bases at V and 7 bases at J, with 10 bases in the middle. CDR3 size: 14 residues. Germline V CDR1 and CDR2: SNHLY, FYNNEI. CDR3 sequence reads: CASSDRRGNSPLHF. CDR3 in DNA: TGTGCCAGCAGTGATCGTAGGGGAAATTCACCCCTCCACTTT.

The V gene is TRBV15, the J gene TRBJ1-3; no reliable D call. Germline V lookup: CDR1 LNHNV, CDR2 YYDKDF (reference sequence). This CDR3 region has 14 residues. With 1 base removed from V and 3 bases from J, the gap between germline ends came to 7 bases. The CDR3 sequence is CATSRGGIGNTIYF. The CDR3 nucleotides read TGTGCCACCAGCAGAGGAGGAATTGGAAACACCATATATTTT.

The V call is TRBV5-1, the J call TRBJ1-1, with D possibly matching TRBD1 (6 bases). Trimming removed 4 bases from V and 5 bases from J, with 9 bases in between. CDR1 is SGHRS and CDR2 is YFSETQ in the germline V gene. This CDR3 is built from 12 residues. CDR3 sequence: CASSQQGTEAFF. Written as DNA, the CDR3 is TGCGCCAGCAGCCAACAGGGTACTGAAGCTTTCTTT.

V is TRBV2 and J is TRBJ1-2; D may be TRBD1 (6 bases). Germline CDR1 reads SNHLY; CDR2 reads FYNNEI. This CDR3 region has 17 residues. Trimming cost V 6 bases and J 3 bases, with 23 bases left between them. This chain's CDR3 is CASRPAGAIQSYYGYTF. The CDR3 DNA sequence: TGTGCCAGCAGGCCAGCAGGGGCGATACAGAGCTACTATGGCTACACCTTC.

V is TRBV25-1 and J is TRBJ2-5; maybe TRBD2 (6 bases). The CDR3 is made up of 14 amino acids. CDR1 and CDR2 from the germline V gene are MGHDK and SYGVNS. The V and J ends lost 3 bases and 5 bases respectively, with 13 bases between them. CDR3 in amino acids: CASSDERVGETQYF. DNA of the CDR3: TGTGCCAGCAGTGATGAGCGGGTGGGGGAGACCCAGTACTTC.

The chain recombines TRBV5-5 with TRBJ1-2; the match to TRBD1 covers 10 bases. In germline, CDR1 is SGHKS, CDR2 YYEKEE (reference sequence). V shed 4 bases, J shed 6 bases, and the junction held 6 bases outside the gene matches. CDR3 length: 14 amino acids. CDR3 DNA: TGTGCCAGCAGCCCCGGGACAGGGGTACATGGCTACACCTTC. Residues: CASSPGTGVHGYTF.

The chain recombines TRBV10-2 with TRBJ1-5; TRBD1 matches 12 bases. V was pared by 5 bases and J by 4 bases, with 6 bases of the junction left unmatched. The V gene's germline CDR1 is WSHSY and CDR2 SAAADI. The CDR3 runs to 16 residues. The chain's CDR3 is CASSRDRGRGNQPQHF. CDR3 nucleotides: TGCGCCAGCAGTAGGGACAGGGGGCGCGGGAATCAGCCCCAGCATTTT.

The chain joins TRBV5-6 to TRBJ1-2, with D possibly TRBD1 on 5 matching bases. Germline CDR1 reads SGHDT; CDR2 reads YYEEEE. The CDR3 sequence is 16 residues long. V was cut by 2 bases and J by 3 bases, with 17 bases left in between. For the CDR3, the DNA is TGTGCCAGCAGCTTTAGTCTTTTCCGGGGGGACTATGGCTACACCTTC. Translation gives CASSFSLFRGDYGYTF. The variable domain in full, completed from reference TRBV5-6 and TRBJ1-2, reads DAGVTQSPTHLIKTRGQQVTLRCSPKSGHDTVSWYQQALGQGPQFIFQYYEEEERQRGNFPDRFSGHQFPNYSSELNVNALLLGDSALYLCASSFSLFRGDYGYTFGSGTRLTVV.

Of note for this clone: The sample holds other DNA sequences that translate to the same CDR3. The V gene is TRBV9, the J gene TRBJ1-1, with D hard to call. Deletions cut 2 bases from V and 0 bases from J, with 5 bases between. CDR1 is SGDLS and CDR2 is YYNGEE in the germline V gene. This CDR3 is built from 13 residues. This CDR3 reads CASSVAVNTEAFF. The CDR3 DNA is TGTGCCAGCAGCGTGGCAGTGAACACTGAAGCTTTCTTT.

This rearrangement joins TRBV19 to TRBJ1-5; weak D call: TRBD1 (5 bases). This CDR3 is 18 amino acids long. With 2 bases removed from V and 1 base from J, the gap between germline ends came to 18 bases. From germline, CDR1 is LNHDA and CDR2 SQIVND (reference sequence). CDR3 DNA: TGTGCCAGTAGTATAAAGCAGGGTGGCCGTCAGAGCAATCAGCCCCAGCATTTT. This sequence encodes CASSIKQGGRQSNQPQHF. The complete variable domain, with remaining parts taken from reference TRBV19 and TRBJ1-5, reads DGGITQSPKYLFRKEGQNVTLSCEQNLNHDAMYWYRQDPGQGLRLIYYSQIVNDFQKGDIAEGYSVSREKKESFPLTVTSAQKNPTAFYLCASSIKQGGRQSNQPQHFGDGTRLSIL.

The V gene is TRBV30, the J gene TRBJ1-4, with D unresolved. Germline lookup yields CDR1 GTSNPN and CDR2 SVGIG (reference sequence). The CDR3 is 14 amino acids. With 2 bases removed from V and 13 bases from J, the gap between germline ends came to 20 bases. In DNA form, the CDR3 reads TGTGCCTGGAGTTGGGGATCCAGCGGGCAGAGACTGTTTTTT. Translation: CAWSWGSSGQRLFF.

CDR3 in amino acids: CASSQVLGSSYNEQFF. DNA for the CDR3: TGCGCCAGCAGCCAAGTCCTAGGTAGCTCCTACAATGAGCAGTTCTTC. The chain has TRBV4-1 and TRBJ2-1; unclear D gene. The V gene's germline CDR1 is MGHRA and CDR2 YSYEKL. Between the trimmed V and J ends, which lost 1 base and 0 bases, there was a span of 10 bases. This CDR3 is 16 amino acids long.